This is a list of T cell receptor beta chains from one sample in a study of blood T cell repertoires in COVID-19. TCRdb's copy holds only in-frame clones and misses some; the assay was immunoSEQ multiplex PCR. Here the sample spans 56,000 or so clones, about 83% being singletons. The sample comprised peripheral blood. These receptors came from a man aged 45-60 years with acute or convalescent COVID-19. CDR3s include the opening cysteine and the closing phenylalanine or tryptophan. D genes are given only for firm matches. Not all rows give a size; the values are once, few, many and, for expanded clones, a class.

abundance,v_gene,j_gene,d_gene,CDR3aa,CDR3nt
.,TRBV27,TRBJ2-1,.,CASSLPTGAAFF,TGTGCCAGCAGTTTACCCACGGGAGCTGCGTTCTTC
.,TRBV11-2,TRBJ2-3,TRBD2,CASSLGPGGHTDTQYF,TGTGCCAGCAGCTTAGGCCCGGGGGGGCACACAGATACGCAGTATTTT
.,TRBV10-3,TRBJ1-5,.,CAISESGNNQPQHF,TGTGCCATCAGTGAGTCCGGGAACAATCAGCCCCAGCATTTT
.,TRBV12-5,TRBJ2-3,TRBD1,CASGLRTGVADTQYF,TGTGCTAGTGGTTTAAGGACAGGGGTGGCAGATACGCAGTATTTT
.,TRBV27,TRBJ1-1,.,CASSPSGGLRFSTEAFF,TGTGCCAGCAGCCCCTCTGGGGGCCTTCGTTTTTCCACTGAAGCTTTCTTT
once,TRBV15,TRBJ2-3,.,CATSRDVLSTDTQYF,TGTGCCACCAGCAGAGATGTCTTAAGCACAGATACGCAGTATTTT
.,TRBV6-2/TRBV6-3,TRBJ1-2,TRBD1,CASSYYVGWGQGDYGYTF,TGTGCCAGCAGTTATTATGTAGGCTGGGGACAGGGGGACTATGGCTACACCTTC
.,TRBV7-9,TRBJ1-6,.,CASSPTAGSGGAPNSPLHF,TGTGCCAGCAGCCCGACGGCCGGGAGCGGCGGGGCACCAAATTCACCCCTCCACTTT
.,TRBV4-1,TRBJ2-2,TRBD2,CASSQAPSGSNAGELFF,TGCGCCAGCAGCCAAGCCCCTAGCGGGAGTAATGCCGGGGAGCTGTTTTTT
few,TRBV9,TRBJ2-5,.,CASSPRDSGGETQYF,TGTGCCAGCAGCCCCCGGGACAGTGGGGGGGAGACCCAGTACTTC
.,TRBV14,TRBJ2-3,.,CASSRIPGGSTDTQYF,TGTGCCAGCAGCCGTATCCCGGGGGGCAGCACAGATACGCAGTATTTT
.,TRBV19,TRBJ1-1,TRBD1,CASHTGTGKAFF,TGTGCCAGTCATACCGGGACAGGGAAAGCTTTCTTT
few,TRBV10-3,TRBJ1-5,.,CATGVNQPQHF,TGTGCCACGGGGGTAAATCAGCCCCAGCATTTT
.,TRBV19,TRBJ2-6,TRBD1,CATTDRAGANVLTF,TGTGCCACTACGGACAGGGCAGGGGCCAACGTCCTGACTTTC
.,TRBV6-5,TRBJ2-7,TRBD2,CASSYRGTSGGYEQYF,TGTGCCAGCAGTTACAGAGGGACTAGCGGGGGCTACGAGCAGTACTTC
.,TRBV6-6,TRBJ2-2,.,CASSYPERGELFF,TGTGCCAGCAGTTACCCCGAGCGGGGGGAGCTGTTTTTT
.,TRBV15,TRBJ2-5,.,CATSRDISAETQYF,TGTGCCACCAGCAGAGATATAAGTGCGGAGACCCAGTACTTC
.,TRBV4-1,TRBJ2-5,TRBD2,CASSERGVETQYF,TGCGCCAGCAGCGAACGGGGGGTAGAGACCCAGTACTTC
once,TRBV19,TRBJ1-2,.,CASNTGYGYTF,TGTGCCAGTAACACAGGTTATGGCTACACCTTC
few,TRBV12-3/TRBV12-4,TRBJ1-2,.,CASRHRRLDGYTF,TGTGCCAGCAGGCATCGTCGGTTGGATGGCTACACCTTC
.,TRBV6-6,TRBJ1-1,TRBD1,CASSPQSGGNTEAFF,TGTGCCAGCAGTCCACAATCAGGGGGAAACACTGAAGCTTTCTTT
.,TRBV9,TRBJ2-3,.,CASSPGLTDTQYF,TGTGCCAGCAGCCCCGGACTGACAGATACGCAGTATTTT
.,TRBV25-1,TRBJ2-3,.,CASSATGPSETDTQYF,TGTGCCAGCAGCGCTACAGGGCCTAGTGAAACAGATACGCAGTATTTT
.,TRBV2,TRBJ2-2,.,CASSGQVNTGELFF,TGTGCCAGCAGTGGACAGGTGAACACCGGGGAGCTGTTTTTT
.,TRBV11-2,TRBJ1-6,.,CASSLDWQNSPLHF,TGTGCCAGCAGCTTAGATTGGCAAAATTCACCCCTCCACTTT
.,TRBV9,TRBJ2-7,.,CASSVEAAGHYYEQYF,TGTGCCAGCAGCGTAGAGGCCGCGGGCCACTACTACGAGCAGTACTTC
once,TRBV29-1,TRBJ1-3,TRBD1,CSVRTGPSSGNTIYF,TGCAGCGTTCGGACAGGGCCTAGCTCTGGAAACACCATATATTTT
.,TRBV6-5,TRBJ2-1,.,CASKKAGSSYNEQFF,TGTGCCAGCAAGAAAGCGGGCAGCTCCTACAATGAGCAGTTCTTC
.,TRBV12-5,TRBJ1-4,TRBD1,CASGLDRGQGYDEKLFF,TGTGCTAGTGGTCTGGACAGGGGGCAGGGATATGATGAAAAACTGTTTTTT
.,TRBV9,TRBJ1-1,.,CASSTQRGGADTEAFF,TGTGCCAGCAGCACCCAGAGGGGGGGCGCCGACACTGAAGCTTTCTTT
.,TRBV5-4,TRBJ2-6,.,CASSLVTGANVLTF,TGTGCCAGCAGCTTGGTAACTGGGGCCAACGTCCTGACTTTC
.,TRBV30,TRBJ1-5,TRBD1,CAWSVPGGHQPQHF,TGTGCCTGGAGTGTACCAGGGGGCCATCAGCCCCAGCATTTT
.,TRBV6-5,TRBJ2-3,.,CASSLQLTHTDTQYF,TGTGCCAGCAGCCTACAACTAACCCACACAGATACGCAGTATTTT
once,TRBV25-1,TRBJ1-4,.,CASTDLGVNEKLFF,TGTGCCAGCACGGACCTCGGGGTTAATGAAAAACTGTTTTTT
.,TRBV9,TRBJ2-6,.,CASSVYHSGANVLTF,TGTGCCAGCAGCGTCTATCACTCTGGGGCCAACGTCCTGACTTTC
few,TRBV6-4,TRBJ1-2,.,CASSRDTGLGGYTF,TGTGCCAGCAGCCGGGACACAGGGTTGGGTGGCTACACCTTC
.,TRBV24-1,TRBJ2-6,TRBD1,CATSDPRQGHSGANVLTF,TGTGCCACCAGTGACCCCCGACAGGGCCACTCTGGGGCCAACGTCCTGACTTTC
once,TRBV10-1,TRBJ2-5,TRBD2,CASTEAGGGETQYF,TGCGCCAGCACTGAAGCGGGGGGTGGGGAGACCCAGTACTTC
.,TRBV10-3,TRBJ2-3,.,CAISESGRLQDTQYF,TGTGCCATCAGTGAGTCGGGCAGACTACAAGATACGCAGTATTTT
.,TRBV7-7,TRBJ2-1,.,CASSPRGLARDEQFF,TGTGCTAGCAGCCCCCGGGGGTTAGCAAGGGATGAGCAGTTCTTC
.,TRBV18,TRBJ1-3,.,CASSRSRDGNTIYF,TGTGCCAGCTCACGCTCCCGGGATGGAAACACCATATATTTT